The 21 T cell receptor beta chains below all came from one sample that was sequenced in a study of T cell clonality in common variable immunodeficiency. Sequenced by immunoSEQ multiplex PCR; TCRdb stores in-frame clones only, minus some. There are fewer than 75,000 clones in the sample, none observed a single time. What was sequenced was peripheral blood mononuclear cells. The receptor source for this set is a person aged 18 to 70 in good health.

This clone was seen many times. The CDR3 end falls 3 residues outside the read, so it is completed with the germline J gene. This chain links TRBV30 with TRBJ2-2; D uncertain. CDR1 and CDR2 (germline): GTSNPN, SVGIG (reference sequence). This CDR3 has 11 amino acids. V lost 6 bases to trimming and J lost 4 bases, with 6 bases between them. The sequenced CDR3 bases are TGTGCCTGCCCCGGCACCGGGGAG. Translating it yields CACPGTGE. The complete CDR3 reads CACPGTGELFF.

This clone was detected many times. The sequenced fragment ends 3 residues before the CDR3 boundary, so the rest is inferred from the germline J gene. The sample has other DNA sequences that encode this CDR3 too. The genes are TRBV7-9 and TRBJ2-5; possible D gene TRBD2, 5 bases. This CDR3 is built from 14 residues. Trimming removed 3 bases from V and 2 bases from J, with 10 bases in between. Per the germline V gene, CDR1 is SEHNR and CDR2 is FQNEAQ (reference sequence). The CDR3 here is CASSFGGGQETQYF. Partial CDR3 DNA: TGTGCCAGCAGCTTCGGCGGAGGACAAGAGACC.

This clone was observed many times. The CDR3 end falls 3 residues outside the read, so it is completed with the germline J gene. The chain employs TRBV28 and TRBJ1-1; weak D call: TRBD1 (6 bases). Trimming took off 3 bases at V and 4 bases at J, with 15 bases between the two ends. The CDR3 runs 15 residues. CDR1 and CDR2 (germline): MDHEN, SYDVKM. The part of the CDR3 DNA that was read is TGTGCCAGCAGTTTGTCAGGGGCTGGGGGCACTGAA. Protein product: CASSLSGAGGTE. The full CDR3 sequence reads CASSLSGAGGTEAFF.

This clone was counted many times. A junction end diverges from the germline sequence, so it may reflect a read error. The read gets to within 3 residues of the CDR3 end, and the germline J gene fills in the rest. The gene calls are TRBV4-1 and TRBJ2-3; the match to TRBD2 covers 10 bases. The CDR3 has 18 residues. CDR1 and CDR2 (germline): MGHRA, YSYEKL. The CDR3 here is CASSPSGSQKSVVDTQYF. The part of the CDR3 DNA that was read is TGCGCCAGTAGCCCTAGCGGGAGCCAAAAGTCGGTAGTAGATACG.

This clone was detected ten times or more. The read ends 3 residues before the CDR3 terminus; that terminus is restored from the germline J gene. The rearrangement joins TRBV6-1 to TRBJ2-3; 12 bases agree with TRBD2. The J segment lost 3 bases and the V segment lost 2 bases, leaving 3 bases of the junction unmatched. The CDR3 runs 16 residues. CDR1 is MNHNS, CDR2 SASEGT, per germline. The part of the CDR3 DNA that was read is TGTGCCAGCAGTGAACGGACTAGCGGGGTGACAGATACG. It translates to CASSERTSGVTDT. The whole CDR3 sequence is CASSERTSGVTDTQYF.

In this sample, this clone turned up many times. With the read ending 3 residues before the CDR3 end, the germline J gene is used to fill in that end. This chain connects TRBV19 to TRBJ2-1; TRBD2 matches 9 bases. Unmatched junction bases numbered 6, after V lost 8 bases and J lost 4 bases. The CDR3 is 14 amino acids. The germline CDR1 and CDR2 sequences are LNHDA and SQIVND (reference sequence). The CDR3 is CASSLTSGYNEQFF. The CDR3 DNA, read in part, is TGTGCCAGTTCCTTAACTAGCGGGTACAATGAG.

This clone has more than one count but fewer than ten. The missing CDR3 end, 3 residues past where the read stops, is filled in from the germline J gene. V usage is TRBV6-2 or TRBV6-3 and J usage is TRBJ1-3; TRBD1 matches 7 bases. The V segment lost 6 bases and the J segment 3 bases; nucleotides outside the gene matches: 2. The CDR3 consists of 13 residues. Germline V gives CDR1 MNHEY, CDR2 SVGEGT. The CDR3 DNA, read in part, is TGTGCCAGCAGCCGACAGGGTGGAAACACC. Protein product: CASSRQGGNT. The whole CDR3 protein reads CASSRQGGNTIYF.

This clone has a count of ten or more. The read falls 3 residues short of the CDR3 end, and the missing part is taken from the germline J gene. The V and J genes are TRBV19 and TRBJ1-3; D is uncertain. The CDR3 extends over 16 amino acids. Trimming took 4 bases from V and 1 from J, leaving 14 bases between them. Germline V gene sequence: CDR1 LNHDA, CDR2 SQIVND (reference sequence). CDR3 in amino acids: CASSTGPTTSGNTIYF. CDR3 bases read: TGTGCCAGTAGTACCGGACCGACTACTTCTGGAAACACC.

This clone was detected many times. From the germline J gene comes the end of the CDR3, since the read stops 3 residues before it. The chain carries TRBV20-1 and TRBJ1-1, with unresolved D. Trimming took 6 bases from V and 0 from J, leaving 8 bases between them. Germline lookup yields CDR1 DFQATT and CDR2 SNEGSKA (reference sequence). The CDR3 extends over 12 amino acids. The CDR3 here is CSARTVNTEAFF. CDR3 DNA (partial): TGCAGTGCGCGGACTGTGAACACTGAA.

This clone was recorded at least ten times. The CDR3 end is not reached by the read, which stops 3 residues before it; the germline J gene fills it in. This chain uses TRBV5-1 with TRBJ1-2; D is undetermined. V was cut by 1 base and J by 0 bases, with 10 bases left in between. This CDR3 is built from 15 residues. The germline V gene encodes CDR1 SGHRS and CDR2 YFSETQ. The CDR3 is CASSLIPATNYGYTF. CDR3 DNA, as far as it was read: TGCGCCAGCAGCTTGATTCCTGCGACTAACTATGGC.

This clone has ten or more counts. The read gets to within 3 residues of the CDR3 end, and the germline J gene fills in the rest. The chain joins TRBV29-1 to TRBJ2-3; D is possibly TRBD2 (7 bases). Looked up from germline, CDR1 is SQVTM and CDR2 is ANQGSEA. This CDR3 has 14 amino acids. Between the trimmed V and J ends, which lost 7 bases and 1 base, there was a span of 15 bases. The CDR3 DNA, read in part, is TGCAGCGGCGCTGGGGGGGCAGGCACAGATACG. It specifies CSGAGGAGTDT. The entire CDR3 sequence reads CSGAGGAGTDTQYF.

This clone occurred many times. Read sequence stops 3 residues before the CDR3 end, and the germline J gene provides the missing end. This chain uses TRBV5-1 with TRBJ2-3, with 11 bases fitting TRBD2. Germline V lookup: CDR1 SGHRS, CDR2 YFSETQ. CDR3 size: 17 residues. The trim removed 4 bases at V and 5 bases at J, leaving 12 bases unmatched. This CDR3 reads CASSQILAGEMGDTQYF. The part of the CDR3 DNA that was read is TGCGCCAGCAGCCAGATACTAGCGGGAGAAATGGGAGATACG. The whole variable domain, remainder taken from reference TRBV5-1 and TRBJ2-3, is KAGVTQTPRYLIKTRGQQVTLSCSPISGHRSVSWYQQTPGQGLQFLFEYFSETQRNKGNFPGRFSGRQFSNSRSEMNVSTLELGDSALYLCASSQILAGEMGDTQYFGPGTRLTVL.

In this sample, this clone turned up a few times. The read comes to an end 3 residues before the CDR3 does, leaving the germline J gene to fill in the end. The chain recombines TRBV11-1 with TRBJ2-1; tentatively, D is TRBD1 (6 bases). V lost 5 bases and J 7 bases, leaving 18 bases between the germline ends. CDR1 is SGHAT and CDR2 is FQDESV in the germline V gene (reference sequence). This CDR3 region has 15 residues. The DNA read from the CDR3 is TGTGCCAGCAGCCCCTCCCGGACAGTGTTTAATGAG. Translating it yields CASSPSRTVFNE. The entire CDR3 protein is CASSPSRTVFNEQFF.

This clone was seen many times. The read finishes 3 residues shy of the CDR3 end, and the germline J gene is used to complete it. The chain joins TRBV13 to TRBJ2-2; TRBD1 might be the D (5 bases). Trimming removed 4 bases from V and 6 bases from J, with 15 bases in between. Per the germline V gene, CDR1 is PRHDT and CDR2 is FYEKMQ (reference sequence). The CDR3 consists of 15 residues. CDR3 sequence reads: CASSSRGIRSGELFF. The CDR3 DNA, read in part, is TGTGCCAGCAGCTCTAGGGGAATTCGTTCCGGGGAG.

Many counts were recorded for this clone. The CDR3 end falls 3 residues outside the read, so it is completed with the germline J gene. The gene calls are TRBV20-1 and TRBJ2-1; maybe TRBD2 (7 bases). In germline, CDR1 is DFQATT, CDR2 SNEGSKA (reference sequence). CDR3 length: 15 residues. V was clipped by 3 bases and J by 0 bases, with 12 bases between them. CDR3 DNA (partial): TGCAGTGCTAGGGGCGGGGGCGGCTCCTACAATGAG. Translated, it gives CSARGGGGSYNE. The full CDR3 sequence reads CSARGGGGSYNEQFF.

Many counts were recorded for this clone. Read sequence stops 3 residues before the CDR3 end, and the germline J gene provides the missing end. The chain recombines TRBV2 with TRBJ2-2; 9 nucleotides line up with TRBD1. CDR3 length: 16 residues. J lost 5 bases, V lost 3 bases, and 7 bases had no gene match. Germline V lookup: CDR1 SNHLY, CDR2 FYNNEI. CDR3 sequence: CASSDLQGARTGELFF. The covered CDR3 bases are TGTGCCAGCAGTGATCTACAGGGGGCGCGAACCGGGGAG.

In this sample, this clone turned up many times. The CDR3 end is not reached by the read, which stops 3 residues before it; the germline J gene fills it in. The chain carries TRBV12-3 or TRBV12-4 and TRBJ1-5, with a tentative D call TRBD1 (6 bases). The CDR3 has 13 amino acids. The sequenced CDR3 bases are TGTGCCAGCAGTGATGGGGGCCGTAAACCC. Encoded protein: CASSDGGRKP. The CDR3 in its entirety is CASSDGGRKPQHF.

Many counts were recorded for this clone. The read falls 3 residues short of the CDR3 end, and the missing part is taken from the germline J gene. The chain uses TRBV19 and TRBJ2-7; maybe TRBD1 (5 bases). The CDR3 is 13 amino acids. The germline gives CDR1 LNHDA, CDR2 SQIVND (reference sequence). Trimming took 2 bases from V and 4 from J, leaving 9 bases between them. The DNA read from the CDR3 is TGTGCCAGTAGTATACCAGGGAAGTACGAG. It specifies CASSIPGKYE. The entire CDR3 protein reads CASSIPGKYEQYF. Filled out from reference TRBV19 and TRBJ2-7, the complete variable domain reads DGGITQSPKYLFRKEGQNVTLSCEQNLNHDAMYWYRQDPGQGLRLIYYSQIVNDFQKGDIAEGYSVSREKKESFPLTVTSAQKNPTAFYLCASSIPGKYEQYFGPGTRLTVT.

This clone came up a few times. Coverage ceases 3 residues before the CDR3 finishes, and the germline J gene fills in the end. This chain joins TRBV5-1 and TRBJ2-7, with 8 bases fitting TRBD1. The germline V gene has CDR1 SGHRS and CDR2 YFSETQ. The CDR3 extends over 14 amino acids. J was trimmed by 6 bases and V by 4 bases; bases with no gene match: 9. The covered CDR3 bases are TGCGCCAGCAGCGAAACAGGGGGTTGGCTCGAG. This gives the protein CASSETGGWLE. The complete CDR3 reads CASSETGGWLEQYF.

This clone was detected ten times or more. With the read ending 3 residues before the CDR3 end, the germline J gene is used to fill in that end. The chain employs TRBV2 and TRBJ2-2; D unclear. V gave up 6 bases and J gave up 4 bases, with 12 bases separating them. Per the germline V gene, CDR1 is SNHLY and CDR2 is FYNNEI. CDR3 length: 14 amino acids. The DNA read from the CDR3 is TGTGCCAGCAGAGAAAATCGGGTCACCGGGGAG. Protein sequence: CASRENRVTGE. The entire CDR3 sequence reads CASRENRVTGELFF. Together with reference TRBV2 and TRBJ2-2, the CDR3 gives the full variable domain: EPEVTQTPSHQVTQMGQEVILRCVPISNHLYFYWYRQILGQKVEFLVSFYNNEISEKSEIFDDQFSVERPDGSNFTLKIRSTKLEDSAMYFCASRENRVTGELFFGEGSRLTVL.

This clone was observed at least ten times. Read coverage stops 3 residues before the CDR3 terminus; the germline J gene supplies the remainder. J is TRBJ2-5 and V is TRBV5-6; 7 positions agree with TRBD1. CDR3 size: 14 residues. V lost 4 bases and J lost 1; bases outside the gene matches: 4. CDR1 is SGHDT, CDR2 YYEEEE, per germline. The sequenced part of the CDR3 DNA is TGTGCCAGCAGCCTACAGGGGATCCAAGAGACC. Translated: CASSLQGIQET. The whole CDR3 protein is CASSLQGIQETQYF.